The TCR beta chain described here comes from a study of blood T cells in healthy people across ages. A sample-barcoded 5' primer and a J-beta primer mix were used in a second PCR of roughly 7 to 12 cycles. A single record per CDR3 protein comes from TCRdb applying MiXCR to the 5' RACE reads. This table holds hundreds of thousands of distinct CDR3 sequences, 45% to 60% found once. The V and J ends lost 3 bases and 11 bases respectively, with 16 bases between them. The CDR3 is 12 residues long. Germline CDR1 and CDR2: DFQATT and SNEGSKA (reference sequence). Total RNA, at least 5 micrograms per sample, came from PBMCs. In this sample, this clonotype turned up many times.

What was sequenced was blood. This TCR came from an elderly woman in good health. The chain carries TRBV20-1 and TRBJ1-2; no firm D call. The CDR3 loop reads CSARAPGGEYTF. As DNA, the CDR3 is TGCAGTGCTAGGGCGCCAGGTGGCGAATACACCTTC.